This record looks at one TCR beta chain sequence and its context. As yet, its antigen is unknown. These data are taken from a study of siplizumab effects on memory and regulatory T cells. Findings and caveats of the study: Significant reduction of alloreactive sequences traceable to unstimulated CD4+ memory cells was observed with siplizumab. Roughly 75-95% of dividing CD4+ or CD8+ clones were without an attributable naive or memory phenotype.

Germline V lookup: CDR1 SGDLS, CDR2 YYNGEE. The CDR3 is 15 residues long. Trimming pared 0 bases from V and 3 bases from J, leaving 12 bases between. Per sample, around 100,000 TCR templates were assayed. The repertoire was sequenced with immunoSEQ multiplex PCR; TCRdb's copy has only in-frame clones and lacks some. The table includes about 120,000 clones, around 94% detected once. The sample was non-Treg CD4+ T cells sorted from blood. This sequence was found in a human donor in good health. V usage is TRBV9 and J usage is TRBJ1-1; no clear D. The CDR3 DNA reads as TGTGCCAGCAGCGTAGCTGGGCAGCAACACACTGAAGCTTTCTTT. Protein: CASSVAGQQHTEAFF.